This T cell receptor beta chain was observed in a study of chemoradiotherapy in HPV16-positive cancers. Overall study context: Candidate HPV-specific T-cell clones and common TCR motifs came from functional assays in two HPV16-positive patients. General observations from the study: The functional HPV-specific definition rests on just a couple of HPV16-positive patients. Candidate HPV-specific clones and E7-related TCR motifs grew in tumor during treatment.

Samples were taken several times over chemoradiotherapy. Sequencing was performed with immunoSEQ multiplex PCR; in TCRdb, only in-frame clones are kept and a portion is missing. The sample records several thousand clones, 60% to 75% being singletons. On this clone itself: Its specificity is not known.

Trimming at V came to 2 bases and at J to 8 bases, leaving 4 bases not matched to a gene. In germline, CDR1 is SGHVS, CDR2 FQNEAQ. This CDR3 comprises 14 residues. The chain recombines TRBV7-8 with TRBJ2-1; 9 nucleotides agree with TRBD2. The sequence derives from a human donor with HPV-associated anogenital cancer. Here the sequenced sample was tumor tissue, taken from a patient who underwent chemoradiotherapy. The CDR3 protein is CASSLTGLAYEQFF. For the CDR3, the DNA is TGTGCCAGCAGCTTAACGGGACTAGCCTATGAGCAGTTCTTC. Variable domain in full (rest from reference TRBV7-8 and TRBJ2-1): GAGVSQSPRYKVAKRGQDVALRCDPISGHVSLFWYQQALGQGPEFLTYFQNEAQLDKSGLPSDRFFAERPEGSVSTLKIQRTQQEDSAVYLCASSLTGLAYEQFFGPGTRLTVL.